The TCR beta chain described here comes from a study of early T cells in non-severe SARS-CoV-2 infection. Study-wide background: From unsorted whole blood, bulk RNA was sequenced, and the chains remained unpaired.

Attachment of unique molecular identifiers was made to individual cDNA molecules. Using its own MiXCR run on the 5' RACE reads, TCRdb lists one record per CDR3 protein. This repertoire shows about 87,000 distinct CDR3 sequences, around 15% found once; its top ten account for under 8%. Germline CDR1 MDHEN, CDR2 SYDVKM. Trimming removed 3 bases from V and 0 bases from J, with 9 bases in between. The CDR3 has 15 amino acids. The chain couples TRBV28 to TRBJ1-5, with D maybe TRBD1 (5 bases). The clonotype was recovered from an adult who was a healthcare worker with PCR-confirmed SARS-CoV-2 infection or an uninfected control (not recorded which). The sample was whole blood. The CDR3 sequence: CASSLQGDSNQPQHF. CDR3 coding DNA: TGTGCCAGCAGTTTGCAGGGAGATAGCAATCAGCCCCAGCATTTT.